Listed below are T cell receptor beta chains from one sample, sequenced in a study of blood T cell repertoires in COVID-19. Produced via immunoSEQ multiplex PCR; TCRdb's table is partial and in-frame only. The profile shows approximately 54,000 clones, more than 85% of them singletons. Material for sequencing was peripheral blood. These receptor sequences come from a man aged 45-65 years with acute or convalescent COVID-19. The CDR3 runs from the conserved cysteine through the conserved F or W. Each record gives: clone size, D gene, J gene, V gene, CDR3 protein, CDR3 DNA. The D gene is left open where the match is weak. The size entry is marked missing in some rows and otherwise reads once, few, many or a size class.

>.|TRBD2|TRBJ2-7|TRBV9
CASSKRERAYEQYF
TGTGCCAGCAGTAAGCGGGAGCGGGCCTACGAGCAGTACTTC
>.|.|TRBJ1-5|TRBV5-1
CASSLTGSQPQHF
TGCGCCAGCAGCTTGACGGGGTCTCAGCCCCAGCATTTT
>.|.|TRBJ2-1|TRBV3-1/TRBV3-2
CASSRANEQFF
TGTGCCAGCAGCCGGGCGAATGAGCAGTTCTTC
>.|TRBD1|TRBJ1-5|TRBV15
CATSMPGTGPHQPQHF
TGTGCCACCAGCATGCCTGGGACAGGACCGCATCAGCCCCAGCATTTT
>.|TRBD2|TRBJ2-2|TRBV10-3
CAISESMGGGSTGELFF
TGTGCCATCAGTGAGTCGATGGGGGGAGGGAGCACCGGGGAGCTGTTTTTT
>few|.|TRBJ1-2|TRBV18
CASSPPRGNYGYTF
TGTGCCAGCTCACCACCAAGGGGGAACTATGGCTACACCTTC
>.|.|TRBJ2-7|TRBV2
CASKYDSKSSYEQYF
TGTGCCAGCAAGTACGACTCGAAGAGCTCCTACGAGCAGTACTTC
>.|.|TRBJ2-7|TRBV2
CASSEPGQFYEQYF
TGTGCCAGCAGTGAACCTGGACAGTTCTACGAGCAGTACTTC
>.|TRBD2|TRBJ2-1|TRBV5-7
CASSLSRTSGANEQFF
TGTGCCAGCAGCTTGAGCAGGACTAGCGGGGCCAATGAGCAGTTCTTC
>.|.|TRBJ2-5|TRBV9
CASSVDLETQYF
TGTGCCAGCAGCGTAGACTTAGAGACCCAGTACTTC
>.|.|TRBJ2-1|TRBV18
CASSAGLAPGGDEQFF
TGTGCCAGCTCAGCGGGACTAGCCCCAGGGGGCGATGAGCAGTTCTTC
>.|TRBD1|TRBJ2-7|TRBV6-5
CASSPRTGVGEQYF
TGTGCCAGCAGTCCCCGGACAGGGGTTGGCGAGCAGTACTTC
>.|.|TRBJ1-4|TRBV11-2
CASSPSGGYNEKLFF
TGTGCCAGCAGCCCGAGCGGGGGCTACAATGAAAAACTGTTTTTT
>.|.|TRBJ1-1|TRBV6-5
CASIPRTNTEAFF
TGTGCCAGCATTCCCCGGACAAACACTGAAGCTTTCTTT
>once|TRBD2|TRBJ2-3|TRBV11-3
CASSFRLAGGGDTQYF
TGTGCCAGCAGCTTCCGGCTAGCGGGAGGCGGGGATACGCAGTATTTT
>.|.|TRBJ1-2|TRBV7-9
CASSGGERYYGYTF
TGTGCCAGCAGTGGGGGCGAGAGGTACTATGGCTACACCTTC
>.|.|TRBJ2-2|TRBV7-9
CASSLARSGKAFTGELFF
TGTGCCAGCAGCTTAGCTAGATCGGGTAAAGCTTTCACCGGGGAGCTGTTTTTT
>.|TRBD2|TRBJ2-1|TRBV11-2
CASSLTPSGSNEQFF
TGTGCCAGCAGCTTAACCCCTAGCGGGAGCAATGAGCAGTTCTTC
>.|TRBD1|TRBJ1-3|TRBV11-2
CASSLVGQGGNTIYF
TGTGCCAGCAGCTTAGTCGGACAGGGAGGAAACACCATATATTTT
>.|TRBD2|TRBJ2-1|TRBV29-1
CSVAWDYSYNEQFF
TGCAGCGTTGCGTGGGACTACTCCTACAATGAGCAGTTCTTC